This TCR beta chain is drawn from a study of Ad26.COV2.S vaccination and SARS-CoV-2 variants. Study information: Once, or twice with 56 days between doses, Ad26.COV2.S was given intramuscularly.

Treatment meaning: around 19 received Ad26.COV2.S at low or high dose, single or two shots; about 5 received placebo; per-sample allocation not given. Repertoires come from day 63 after the first vaccine or placebo injection. J was trimmed by 7 bases and V by 6 bases; bases with no gene match: 9. Looked up from germline, CDR1 is MDHEN and CDR2 is SYDVKM. The CDR3 is made up of 15 amino acids. Repertoires were generated with immunoSEQ multiplex PCR, while TCRdb's copy carries only in-frame clones and drops some. The profile covers around 300,000 clones, with about 89% appearing a single time and roughly 4.8% taken by the ten largest.

The specimen was peripheral blood, collected in a trial of Ad26.COV2.S vaccine versus placebo. The clonotype originates from a person between 18 and 65 years old who received the Ad26.COV2.S COVID-19 vaccine or a placebo. V gene TRBV28 combines with J gene TRBJ2-2, with 9 nucleotides matching TRBD2. The DNA of the CDR3 is TGTGCCAGCAGATTAGCGGGGGACAATGTCGGGGAGCTGTTTTTT. As protein: CASRLAGDNVGELFF.